The entry below gives a single T cell receptor beta chain sequence along with its context. The sample comes from a study of blood T cell repertoires in COVID-19. At the level of the study: Specimens from acute and convalescent COVID-19 originated in the United States, Italy and Spain.

The protocol was immunoSEQ multiplex PCR, while the TCRdb copy is restricted to in-frame clones and leaves out a portion. Of 60,000 to 85,000 clones in the sample, approximately 84% are singletons; the top ten hold over 9.5%. There are 16 residues in the CDR3. V lost 2 bases and J lost 0, with 8 bases in between. The germline V gene has CDR1 SGHDN and CDR2 FVKESK. V gene TRBV14 combines with J gene TRBJ2-6; D remains unclear. The sequence was collected from a man in his sixties with COVID-19, enrolled during active disease. The sequenced sample consisted of peripheral blood. The CDR3 region is CASSQWAFSGANVLTF. The CDR3 DNA sequence: TGTGCCAGCAGCCAATGGGCTTTCTCTGGGGCCAACGTCCTGACTTTC.